This T cell receptor beta chain was captured in a study of cytomegalovirus exposure and HLA in healthy donors. Findings and limits, study-wide: Most TCR sequences were rare, but some public TCRs occurred in many donors.

Germline-derived CDR1 and CDR2 are LNHDA and SQIVND (reference sequence). The CDR3 contains 14 residues. V lost 1 base and J 5 bases, leaving 6 bases between the germline ends. PCR amplification relied on 60 Vbeta primers (plus 13 Jbeta primers). TCRdb's copy holds only in-frame clones and misses some; the assay was immunoSEQ multiplex PCR. The sample shows about 140,000 clones, under 10% of them seen only once. Regarding donors, all were healthy bone marrow donors. Turning to this clone: Its cognate antigen is unknown.

Sequenced sample: PBMCs. V usage is TRBV19 and J usage is TRBJ1-6; D remains ambiguous. This TCR came from a woman aged 40 to 55 in good health and CMV-seropositive. The chain's CDR3 is CASSIGTDNSPLHF. CDR3 DNA: TGTGCCAGTAGTATAGGTACAGATAATTCACCCCTCCACTTT.